Each of the 3 T cell receptor beta chains below was sequenced from the same sample in a study of tumor-infiltrating lymphocytes in primary liver carcinoma. From unsorted bulk tissue weighing roughly 18-31 mg, DNA and RNA were co-extracted. Total RNA amounting to 450 to 500 ng was the source from which TCR beta cDNA was made with a constant-region primer. The TCR beta library was amplified through three nested multiplex PCR rounds in a modified ARM-PCR procedure. Primers for the first two PCR rounds were TRBV1-TRBV30 forward primers and a C-beta reverse primer (roughly 10 cycles per round). Via MiXCR, TCRdb re-called the multiplex PCR reads, giving one row per CDR3 protein. The data contain 100,000 to 150,000 distinct CDR3 sequences, under 65% of them singletons. Sequencing input: liver tumor tissue from sampling region 3. Subset: tumor region T3, left-lateral pole. The receptor source for this set is a woman aged 55-70 years with primary liver carcinoma and hepatitis B virus infection.

A word on this clonotype: One end of the junction varies from germline; a read error may be responsible. For the CDR3, the DNA is TGTGTCAGCAACTTAGGTCAGGGTAATGTTTACGAGCAGTACTTC. It is translated as CVSNLGQGNVYEQYF. The chain links TRBV7-8 to TRBJ2-7; tentative D call: TRBD1 (5 bases). Germline V gene data show CDR1 as SGHVS and CDR2 as FQNEAQ. The CDR3 is 15 residues long.

This clonotype was seen only once. A junction end diverges from the germline sequence, so it may reflect a read error. This chain uses TRBV11-2 with TRBJ2-7, with a possible D match to TRBD1 (6 bases). The CDR3 runs 15 residues. In germline, CDR1 is SGHAT, CDR2 FQNNGV. The CDR3, as DNA: TGTGCCAGCAGCCCAGGGGAGTCAAGGGGGTACGTGCAGTACTTC. The encoded protein is CASSPGESRGYVQYF.

Remarks on this clonotype: This likely comes from a read error, as the CDR3 has no conserved phenylalanine or tryptophan at its end. The chain combines TRBV11-3 with TRBJ2-1, with D possibly TRBD1 on 6 matching bases. The CDR3 extends over 14 amino acids. Germline V gene data show CDR1 as SGHNT and CDR2 as YENEEA. The CDR3 DNA follows: TGTGTCAGCAGCTTAGGGGGACCATGCAATGAGCAGTTCTCC. It yields the protein CVSSLGGPCNEQFS.